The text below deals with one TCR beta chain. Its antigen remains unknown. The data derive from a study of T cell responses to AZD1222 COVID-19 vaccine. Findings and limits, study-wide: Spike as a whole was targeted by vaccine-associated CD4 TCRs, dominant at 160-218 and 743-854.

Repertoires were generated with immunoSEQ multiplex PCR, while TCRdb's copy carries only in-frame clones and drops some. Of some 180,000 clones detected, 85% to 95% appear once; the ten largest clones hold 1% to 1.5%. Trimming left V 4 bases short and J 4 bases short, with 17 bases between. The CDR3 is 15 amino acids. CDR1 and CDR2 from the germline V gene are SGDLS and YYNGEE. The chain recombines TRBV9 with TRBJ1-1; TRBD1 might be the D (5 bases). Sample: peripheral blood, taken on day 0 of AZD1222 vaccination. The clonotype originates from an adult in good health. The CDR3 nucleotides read TGTGCCAGCAGCTTAAACCCAGGGCCGGGCACTGAAGCTTTCTTT. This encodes CASSLNPGPGTEAFF.